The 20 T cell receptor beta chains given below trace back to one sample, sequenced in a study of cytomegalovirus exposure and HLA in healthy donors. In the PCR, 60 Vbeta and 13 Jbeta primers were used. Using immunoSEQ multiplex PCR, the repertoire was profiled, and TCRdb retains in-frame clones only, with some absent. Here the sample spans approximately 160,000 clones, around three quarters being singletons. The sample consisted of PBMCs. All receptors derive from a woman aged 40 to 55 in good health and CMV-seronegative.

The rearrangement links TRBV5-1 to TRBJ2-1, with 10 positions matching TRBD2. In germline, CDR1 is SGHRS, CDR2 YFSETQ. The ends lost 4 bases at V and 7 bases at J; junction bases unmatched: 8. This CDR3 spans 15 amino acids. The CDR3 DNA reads TGCGCCAGCAGCCATAGCGGGAGGAGTGGGAATGAGCAGTTCTTC. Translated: CASSHSGRSGNEQFF.

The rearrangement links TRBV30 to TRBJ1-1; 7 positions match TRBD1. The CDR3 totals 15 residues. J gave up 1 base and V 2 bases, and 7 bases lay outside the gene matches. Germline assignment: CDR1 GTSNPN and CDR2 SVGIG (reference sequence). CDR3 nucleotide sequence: TGTGCCTGGAGTCTTCCGGGACAGTCGAACACTGAAGCTTTCTTT. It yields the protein CAWSLPGQSNTEAFF.

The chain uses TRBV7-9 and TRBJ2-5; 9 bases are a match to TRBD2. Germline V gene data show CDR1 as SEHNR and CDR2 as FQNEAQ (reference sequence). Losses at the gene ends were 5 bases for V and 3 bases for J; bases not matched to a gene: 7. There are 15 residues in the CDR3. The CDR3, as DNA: TGTGCCAGCAGCCAACGACGACTAGCGGAAGAGACCCAGTACTTC. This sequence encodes CASSQRRLAEETQYF. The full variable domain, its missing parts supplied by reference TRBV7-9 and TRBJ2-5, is DTGVSQNPRHKITKRGQNVTFRCDPISEHNRLYWYRQTLGQGPEFLTYFQNEAQLEKSRLLSDRFSAERPKGSFSTLEIQRTEQGDSAMYLCASSQRRLAEETQYFGPGTRLLVL.

The CDR3 here is CASTRPQGANTEAFF. CDR3 nucleotides: TGTGCCAGCACTCGACCACAGGGGGCGAACACTGAAGCTTTCTTT. The chain couples TRBV28 to TRBJ1-1; 9 bases are a match to TRBD1. Germline V gives CDR1 MDHEN, CDR2 SYDVKM. The ends lost 7 bases at V and 1 base at J; junction bases unmatched: 7. The CDR3 has 15 residues. The complete variable domain, with remaining parts taken from reference TRBV28 and TRBJ1-1, reads DVKVTQSSRYLVKRTGEKVFLECVQDMDHENMFWYRQDPGLGLRLIYFSYDVKMKEKGDIPEGYSVSREKKERFSLILESASTNQTSMYLCASTRPQGANTEAFFGQGTRLTVV.

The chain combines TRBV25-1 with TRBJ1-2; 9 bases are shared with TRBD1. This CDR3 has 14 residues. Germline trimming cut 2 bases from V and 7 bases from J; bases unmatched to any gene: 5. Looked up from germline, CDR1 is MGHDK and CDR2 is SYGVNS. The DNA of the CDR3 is TGTGCCAGCAGTGAAATGGCGGGACAGGGTGGCTACACCTTC. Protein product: CASSEMAGQGGYTF.

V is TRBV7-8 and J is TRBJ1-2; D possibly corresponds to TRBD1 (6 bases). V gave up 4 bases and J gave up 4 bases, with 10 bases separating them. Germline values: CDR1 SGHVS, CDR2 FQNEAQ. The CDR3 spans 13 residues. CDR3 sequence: CASSSTGSYGYTF. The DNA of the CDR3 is TGTGCCAGCAGCTCGACAGGCTCCTATGGCTACACCTTC.

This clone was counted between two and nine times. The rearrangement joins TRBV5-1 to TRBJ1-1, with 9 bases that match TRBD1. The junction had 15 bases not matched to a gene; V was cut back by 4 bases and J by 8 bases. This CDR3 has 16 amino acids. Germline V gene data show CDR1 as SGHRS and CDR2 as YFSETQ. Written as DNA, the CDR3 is TGCGCCAGCAGCCCCGGGACAGGGTCTAAGGGCCGGGAAGCTTTCTTT. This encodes CASSPGTGSKGREAFF.

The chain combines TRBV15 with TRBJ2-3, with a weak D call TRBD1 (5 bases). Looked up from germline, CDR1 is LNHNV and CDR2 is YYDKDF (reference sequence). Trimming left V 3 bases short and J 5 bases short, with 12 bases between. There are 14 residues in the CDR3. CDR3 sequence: CATSRGRQLDTQYF. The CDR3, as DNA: TGTGCCACCAGCAGGGGCAGACAGTTAGATACGCAGTATTTT.

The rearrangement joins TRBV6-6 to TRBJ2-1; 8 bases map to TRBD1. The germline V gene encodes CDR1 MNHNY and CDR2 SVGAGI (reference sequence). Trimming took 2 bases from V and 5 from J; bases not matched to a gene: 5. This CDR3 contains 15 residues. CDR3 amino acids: CASSYGQGANNEQFF. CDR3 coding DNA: TGTGCCAGCAGTTACGGGCAGGGGGCGAACAATGAGCAGTTCTTC.

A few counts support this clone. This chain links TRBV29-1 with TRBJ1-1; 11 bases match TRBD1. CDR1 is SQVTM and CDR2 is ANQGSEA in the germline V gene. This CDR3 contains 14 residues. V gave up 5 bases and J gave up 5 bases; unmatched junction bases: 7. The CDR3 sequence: CSVPGQGGFTEAFF. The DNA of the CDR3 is TGCAGCGTTCCGGGACAGGGGGGTTTTACTGAAGCTTTCTTT.

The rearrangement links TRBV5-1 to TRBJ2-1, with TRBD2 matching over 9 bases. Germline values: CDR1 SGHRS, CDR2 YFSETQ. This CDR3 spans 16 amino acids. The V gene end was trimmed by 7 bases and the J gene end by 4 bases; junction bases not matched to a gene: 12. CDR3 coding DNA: TGCGCCAGCTGCCCGGATCAGACTAGCGGTTACAATGAGCAGTTCTTC. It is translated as CASCPDQTSGYNEQFF.

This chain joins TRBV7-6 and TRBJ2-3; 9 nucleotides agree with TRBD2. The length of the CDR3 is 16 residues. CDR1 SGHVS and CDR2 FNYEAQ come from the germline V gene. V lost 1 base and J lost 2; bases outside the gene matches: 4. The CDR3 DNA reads TGTGCCAGCAGCTTAGGAGGCGGGAGGGCCACAGATACGCAGTATTTT. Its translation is CASSLGGGRATDTQYF. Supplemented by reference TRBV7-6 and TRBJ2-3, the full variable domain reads GAGVSQSPRYKVTKRGQDVALRCDPISGHVSLYWYRQALGQGPEFLTYFNYEAQQDKSGLPNDRFSAERPEGSISTLTIQRTEQRDSAMYRCASSLGGGRATDTQYFGPGTRLTVL.

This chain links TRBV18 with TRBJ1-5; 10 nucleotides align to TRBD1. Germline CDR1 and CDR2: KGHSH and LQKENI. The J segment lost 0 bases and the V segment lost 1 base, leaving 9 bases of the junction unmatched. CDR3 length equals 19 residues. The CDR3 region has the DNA TGTGCCAGCTCACCACAGCGACAGGGGGCGTATATTAGCAATCAGCCCCAGCATTTT. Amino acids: CASSPQRQGAYISNQPQHF. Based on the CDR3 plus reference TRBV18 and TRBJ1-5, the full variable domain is NAGVMQNPRHLVRRRGQEARLRCSPMKGHSHVYWYRQLPEEGLKFMVYLQKENIIDESGMPKERFSAEFPKEGPSILRIQQVVRGDSAAYFCASSPQRQGAYISNQPQHFGDGTRLSIL.

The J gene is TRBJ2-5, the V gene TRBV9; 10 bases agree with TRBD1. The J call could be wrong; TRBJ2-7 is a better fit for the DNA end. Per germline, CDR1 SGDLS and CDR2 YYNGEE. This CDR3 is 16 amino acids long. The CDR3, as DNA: TGTGCCAGCAGCGTAGGGACAGGGGGTTTCTCCTACGAGCAGTACTTC. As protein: CASSVGTGGFSYEQYF.

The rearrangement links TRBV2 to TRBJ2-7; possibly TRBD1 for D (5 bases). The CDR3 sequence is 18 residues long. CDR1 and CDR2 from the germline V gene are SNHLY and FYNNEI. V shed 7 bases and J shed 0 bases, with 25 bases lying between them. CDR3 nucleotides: TGTGCCAGCATCCCCGGAGAGGACATCCGAAGAAGCTCCTACGAGCAGTACTTC. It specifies CASIPGEDIRRSSYEQYF.

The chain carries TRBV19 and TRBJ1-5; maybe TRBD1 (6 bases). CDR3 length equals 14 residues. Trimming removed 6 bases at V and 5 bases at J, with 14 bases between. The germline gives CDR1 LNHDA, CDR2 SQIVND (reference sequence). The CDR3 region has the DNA TGTGCCAGTAGGACAGGCCCTAGGGATCAGCCCCAGCATTTT. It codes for CASRTGPRDQPQHF.

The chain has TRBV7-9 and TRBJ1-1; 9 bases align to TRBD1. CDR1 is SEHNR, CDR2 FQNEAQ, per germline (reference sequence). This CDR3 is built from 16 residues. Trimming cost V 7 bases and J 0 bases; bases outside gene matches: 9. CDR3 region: CASMDRGEGMNTEAFF. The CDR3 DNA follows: TGTGCCAGCATGGACAGGGGCGAAGGAATGAACACTGAAGCTTTCTTT. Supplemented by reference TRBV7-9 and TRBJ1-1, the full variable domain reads DTGVSQNPRHKITKRGQNVTFRCDPISEHNRLYWYRQTLGQGPEFLTYFQNEAQLEKSRLLSDRFSAERPKGSFSTLEIQRTEQGDSAMYLCASMDRGEGMNTEAFFGQGTRLTVV.

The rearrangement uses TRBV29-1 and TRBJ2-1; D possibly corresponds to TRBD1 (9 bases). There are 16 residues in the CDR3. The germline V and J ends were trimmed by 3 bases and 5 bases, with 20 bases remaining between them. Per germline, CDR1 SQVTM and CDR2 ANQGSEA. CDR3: CSVDGGGQGFNNEQFF. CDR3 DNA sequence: TGCAGCGTTGACGGGGGGGGACAGGGCTTTAACAATGAGCAGTTCTTC.

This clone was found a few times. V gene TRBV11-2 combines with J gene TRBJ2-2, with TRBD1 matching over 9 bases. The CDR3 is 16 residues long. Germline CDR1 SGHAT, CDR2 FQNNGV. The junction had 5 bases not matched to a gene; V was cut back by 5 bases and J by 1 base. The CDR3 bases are TGTGCCAGCAGCCTCAGGGGACAGGGGAACACCGGGGAGCTGTTTTTT. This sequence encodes CASSLRGQGNTGELFF.

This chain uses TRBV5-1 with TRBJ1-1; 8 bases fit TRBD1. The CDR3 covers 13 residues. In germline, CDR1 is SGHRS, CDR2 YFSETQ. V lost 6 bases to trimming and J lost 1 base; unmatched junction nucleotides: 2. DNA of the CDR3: TGCGCCAGCAAGACAGGGGCGAACACTGAAGCTTTCTTT. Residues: CASKTGANTEAFF.